This T cell receptor (beta chain) originates from a study of CD8 T cells in ankylosing spondylitis. Regarding the study as a whole: In ankylosing spondylitis blood, a motif of roughly 8 highly homologous TCR beta variants appeared characteristic.

Trimming took 4 bases from V and 4 from J; bases not matched to a gene: 3. CDR1 is ENHRY, CDR2 SYGVKD, per germline. There are 15 residues in the CDR3. This clonotype came up many times. Its antigen is undetermined. Construction of TCR beta libraries was performed using quantitative 5'-RACE with molecular barcodes. TCRdb re-derived calls from the 5' RACE reads in MiXCR, one entry per CDR3 protein. The sample shows 250,000 or so distinct CDR3 sequences, about 10% of them seen only once. Sequenced input: blood, either unsorted or a sorted T cell fraction (not recorded which). The origin of this receptor is a male donor with ankylosing spondylitis or in good health (not recorded which). The rearrangement uses TRBV10-3 and TRBJ2-1; 11 bases match TRBD1. DNA for the CDR3: TGTGCCATCAGTGTGCGGGACAGGGGGTACAATGAGCAGTTCTTC. Protein product: CAISVRDRGYNEQFF.